This T cell receptor (beta chain) is from a study of blood T cell repertoires in COVID-19. Turning to the study itself: T cells, B-cell-depleted T cells, or PBMCs supplied cDNA or gDNA.

Clones were sequenced by immunoSEQ multiplex PCR, and TCRdb holds only the in-frame ones, with some missing. The sample has 200,000 to 250,000 clones, around 86% seen once; the top ten hold 2.2%. Germline CDR1 SGHRS, CDR2 YFSETQ. V lost 1 base to trimming and J lost 1 base, with 14 bases between them. The CDR3 covers 16 residues. This chain joins TRBV5-1 and TRBJ1-2; the D is unclear. The sequence came from a man aged 30 to 45 who had recovered from COVID-19. What was sequenced was peripheral blood. CDR3 in DNA: TGCGCCAGCAGCTTGCTGGGGTCCCGGGGTAACTATGGCTACACCTTC. Protein: CASSLLGSRGNYGYTF.